This T cell receptor (beta chain) appears in the sequencing data of a study of radiation and T cells in renal cell carcinoma. As to time point: blood 4 weeks post-SBRT, at nephrectomy. Treatment given: 15 Gy SBRT to primary tumor, nephrectomy 4 weeks later. Nephrectomy followed 15 Gy stereotactic body radiation by 4 weeks. The germline gives CDR1 KGHSH, CDR2 LQKENI. The CDR3 length is 17 residues. V gave up 2 bases and J gave up 1 base, with 15 bases separating them. Here immunoSEQ multiplex PCR was the method, and the copy in TCRdb shows in-frame clones only, minus some. The table records approximately 150,000 clones, 70% to 90% of them present only once.

The genes are TRBV18 and TRBJ2-1; D assignment may be TRBD1 or TRBD2 (6 bases each). The starting material was blood, obtained from a patient whose treatment included radiotherapy and nephrectomy. The sequence came from a woman aged 45-65 years with renal cell carcinoma. In DNA form, the CDR3 reads TGTGCCAGCTCACCAAGTCGGAGGGGGACTTCCTACAATGAGCAGTTCTTC. Translating gives CASSPSRRGTSYNEQFF.